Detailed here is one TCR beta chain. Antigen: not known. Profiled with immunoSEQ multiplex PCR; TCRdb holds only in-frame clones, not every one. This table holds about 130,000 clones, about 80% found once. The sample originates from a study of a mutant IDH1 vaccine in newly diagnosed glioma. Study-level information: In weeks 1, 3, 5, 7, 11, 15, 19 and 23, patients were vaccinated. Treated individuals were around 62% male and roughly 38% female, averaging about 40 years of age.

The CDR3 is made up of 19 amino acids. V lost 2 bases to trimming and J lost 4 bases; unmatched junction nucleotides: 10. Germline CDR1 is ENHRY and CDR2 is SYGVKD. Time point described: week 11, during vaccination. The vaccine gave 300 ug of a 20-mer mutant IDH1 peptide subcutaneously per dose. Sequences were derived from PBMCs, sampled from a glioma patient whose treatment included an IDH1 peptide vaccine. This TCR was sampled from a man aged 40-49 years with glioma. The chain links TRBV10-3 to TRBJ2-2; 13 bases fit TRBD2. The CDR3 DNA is TGTGCCATCAGTGAGCTCCGCCCGACTAGCGGGAGGAGCACCGGGGAGCTGTTTTTT. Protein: CAISELRPTSGRSTGELFF.